Many counts were recorded for the clone carrying this TCR beta chain. V lost 5 bases and J 0 bases, leaving 14 bases between the germline ends. The CDR3 length is 15 residues. Germline lookup yields CDR1 MNHEY and CDR2 SMNVEV (reference sequence). TCR beta VDJ and CDR3 profiles were obtained from a genomic DNA template. TCRdb reprocessed the reads with MiXCR, giving one entry per CDR3 protein. The sample consists of 150,000 to 200,000 distinct CDR3 sequences, 55% to 75% of them appearing once. The data originate from a study of CD8+CD57+ T cells in acquired aplastic anemia. The sequenced material came from sorted CD4+, CD8+, or CD8+CD57+ T cells (not recorded which) from PBMCs. The clonotype comes from a human donor in good health. The rearrangement joins TRBV27 to TRBJ2-7; a weak D match, TRBD2 (5 bases). Here the CDR3 DNA reads TGTGCCAGCAGTCCCAACCCGGGATACTCCTACGAGCAGTACTTC. This translates into CASSPNPGYSYEQYF.